What follows is one T cell receptor beta chain and its context. The antigen remains undetermined. The germline gene is not matched at one end of the junction; a read error may be the cause. The sample belongs to a study of tumor-infiltrating lymphocytes in primary liver carcinoma. Across the whole study: Sample yields of productive TCRbeta reads, ranging from roughly 3.65 to 7.5 million, were similar across tissue types.

Study-wide results and caveats: Tumor top-250-clone fractions significantly exceeded those of blood (p = 0.039).

With a constant-region primer, TCR beta cDNA was made from about 0.5 ug of total RNA. Three nested multiplex PCR rounds, a slightly modified ARM-PCR, produced the libraries for TCR beta. One entry per CDR3 protein results from TCRdb running MiXCR on the multiplex PCR reads. The table lists more than 45,000 distinct CDR3 sequences, around 77% of them singletons. Unsorted bulk tissue of about 19-33 mg yielded co-extracted RNA and DNA. Five distinct regions per tumor were sampled. Each tumor specimen held more than 75% viable tumor cells. The sample comprised liver tumor tissue from sampling region 5. The subset was: tumor region T5, tumor centre. The TCR originated in a middle-aged man with primary liver carcinoma and hepatitis B virus infection.

Here the CDR3 reads CASSLATGARGANVLTF. The CDR3 region has the DNA TGTGCCAGCAGCTTAGCGACAGGGGCCCGTGGGGCCAATGTCCTGACTTTC. The chain uses TRBV7-9 and TRBJ2-6, with 8 bases lining up with TRBD1. Germline V gene sequence: CDR1 SEHNR, CDR2 FQNEAQ (reference sequence). The CDR3 contains 17 residues.